This T cell receptor beta chain is drawn from a study of control samples from healthy donors and cancer patients. TCRdb's copy holds only in-frame clones and misses some; the assay was immunoSEQ multiplex PCR. The sample lists 70,000 or so clones; nearly 85% were seen once. Trimming stripped 1 base from V and 1 base from J, with 1 base between. The CDR3 is 11 amino acids. From germline, CDR1 is DFQATT and CDR2 SNEGSKA (reference sequence). Sequenced input: blood. The sequence was obtained from a middle-aged man in good health. The chain employs TRBV20-1 and TRBJ2-5; no reliable D call. CDR3: CSARAQETQYF. CDR3 coding DNA: TGCAGTGCTAGAGCCCAAGAGACCCAGTACTTC.